This T cell receptor beta chain was sequenced in a study of T cell repertoires in cytomegalovirus infection. In germline, CDR1 is LGHNA, CDR2 YSLEER. V trimming: 1 base; J trimming: 4 bases; junction bases outside the gene matches: 4. This CDR3 is 15 amino acids long. MiXCR was run by TCRdb on the reads, yielding one entry per CDR3 protein. Among under 850,000 distinct CDR3 sequences listed, around a third were seen once. Note on this clonotype: The target antigen is unknown.

Source: cultured PBMCs, taken from culture after CMV antigen stimulation. V is TRBV4-3 and J is TRBJ2-5; TRBD1 aligns across 9 bases. This receptor was identified in a human donor in good health (CMV status not recorded). Some clones in this sample may be carry-over from other donors' samples. Written as DNA, the CDR3 is TGCGCCAGCAGCCAAGTGGGACAGGGATTAGAGACCCAGTACTTC. Its protein is CASSQVGQGLETQYF.